This entry lists 22 T cell receptor beta chains sequenced from one sample in a study of T cells in Graves' hyperthyroidism and ophthalmopathy. RNA transcripts yielded amplified TCR beta CDR3 regions. First-round RT-PCR with HTBI primers amplified the TCR CDR3 region. TCRdb analysed the multiplex PCR reads with MiXCR anew, one entry per CDR3 protein. The sample consists of about 500,000 distinct CDR3 sequences, 17% of them appearing once. Sample: blood. These receptors were taken from a woman aged 18-29 years with Graves' ophthalmopathy.

This chain joins TRBV6-1 and TRBJ2-7; 10 bases are shared with TRBD1. V trimming: 7 bases; J trimming: 3 bases; junction bases outside the gene matches: 6. The CDR3 loop spans 14 amino acids. Germline CDR1 reads MNHNS; CDR2 reads SASEGT. CDR3 sequence (DNA): TGTGCCAGCACTCACCGGGACAGGGGCTACGAGCAGTACTTC. It specifies CASTHRDRGYEQYF.

V is TRBV4-3 and J is TRBJ2-1; TRBD2 agrees at 11 bases. Trimming removed 1 base from V and 7 bases from J; junction bases left unmatched: 9. The CDR3 has 17 residues. The V gene's germline CDR1 is LGHNA and CDR2 YSLEER. DNA for the CDR3: TGCGCCAGCAGCCAAGTTATTAGCGGGAGGGCAGGGAATGAGCAGTTCTTC. Amino acid sequence: CASSQVISGRAGNEQFF.

This clonotype was detected many times. V gene TRBV12-3 or TRBV12-4 combines with J gene TRBJ1-1; unclear D gene. The CDR3 loop spans 13 amino acids. Deletions cut 7 bases from V and 4 bases from J, with 13 bases between. CDR3 sequence (DNA): TGTGCCAGCAATGAGGCAGGCCCCACTGAAGCTTTCTTT. Amino acids: CASNEAGPTEAFF.

The CDR3, as DNA: TGCGCCAGCAGGGTAGCGGGAGATGTCAACAATGAGCAGTTCTTC. As protein: CASRVAGDVNNEQFF. The chain uses TRBV4-3 and TRBJ2-1, with 9 bases that match TRBD2. This CDR3 contains 15 residues. The trim removed 6 bases at V and 5 bases at J, leaving 8 bases unmatched. CDR1 and CDR2 from the germline V gene are LGHNA and YSLEER.

This clonotype came up many times. The J gene is TRBJ2-5, the V gene TRBV7-8; D perhaps matches TRBD1 (5 bases). The CDR3 runs to 15 residues. Trimming stripped 5 bases from V and 2 bases from J, with 15 bases between. Germline CDR1 SGHVS, CDR2 FQNEAQ. CDR3 bases: TGTGCCAGCAGCCCACATAGGCCAGGGCAAGAGACCCAGTACTTC. Protein sequence: CASSPHRPGQETQYF.

The chain employs TRBV5-1 and TRBJ2-5; D remains ambiguous. V lost 1 base and J lost 1, with 11 bases in between. This CDR3 spans 15 amino acids. CDR1 SGHRS and CDR2 YFSETQ come from the germline V gene. This chain's CDR3 is CASSLTANLQETQYF. CDR3 coding DNA: TGCGCCAGCAGCTTGACGGCTAATCTCCAAGAGACCCAGTACTTC.

This clonotype was seen a handful of times. The rearrangement uses TRBV5-1 and TRBJ2-5; D gene unclear. V shed 0 bases and J shed 5 bases, with 11 bases lying between them. CDR3 size: 14 residues. From germline, CDR1 is SGHRS and CDR2 YFSETQ. The CDR3 reads CASSLENAIETQYF. CDR3 DNA: TGCGCCAGCAGCTTGGAGAACGCGATCGAGACCCAGTACTTC.

This clonotype was detected ten times or more. The rearrangement links TRBV7-2 to TRBJ1-5; 8 positions agree with TRBD1. There are 14 residues in the CDR3. V was pared by 3 bases and J by 4 bases, with 2 bases of the junction left unmatched. Germline V gene lookup returns CDR1 SGHTA and CDR2 FQGNSA. CDR3 in amino acids: CASSFQGANQPQHF. DNA of the CDR3: TGTGCCAGCAGCTTTCAGGGGGCGAATCAGCCCCAGCATTTT.

This clonotype has only a few counts. The gene calls are TRBV11-2 and TRBJ1-2; 7 bases agree with TRBD1. This CDR3 contains 19 residues. The ends lost 1 base at V and 5 bases at J; junction bases unmatched: 19. Germline-derived CDR1 and CDR2 are SGHAT and FQNNGV. DNA for the CDR3: TGTGCCAGCAGCTTAGGCGGCCTAATTACGGGACAGATGAATTATGGCTACACCTTC. Translation: CASSLGGLITGQMNYGYTF.

This clonotype was picked up a small number of times. The chain recombines TRBV6-1 with TRBJ2-1, with 11 bases that match TRBD2. The CDR3 spans 14 residues. The germline V gene has CDR1 MNHNS and CDR2 SASEGT. V dropped 6 bases and J dropped 10; count of bases not matched to a gene: 8. The CDR3 is CASRLAGGPLEQFF. In nucleotides, the CDR3 is TGTGCCAGCAGATTAGCGGGAGGGCCTTTAGAGCAGTTCTTC.

This clonotype was found a few times. This sequence may be a read error, since a much larger clone differs from it by one base. The chain carries TRBV27 and TRBJ1-2; tentative D call: TRBD1 (5 bases). The CDR3 has 13 residues. Germline V gene sequence: CDR1 MNHEY, CDR2 SMNVEV (reference sequence). V was shortened by 4 bases and J by 4 bases, with 10 bases between the two germline ends. The CDR3: CASSSGWGYGYTF. The CDR3 DNA is TGTGCCAGCAGTTCAGGGTGGGGCTATGGCTACACCTTC.

This clonotype was seen many times. V is TRBV5-5 and J is TRBJ1-2; no clear D gene. CDR3 length: 13 residues. Germline loops: CDR1 SGHKS, CDR2 YYEKEE (reference sequence). V shed 3 bases and J shed 7 bases, with 13 bases lying between them. The CDR3 sequence is CASSWTYESGYTF. For the CDR3, the DNA is TGTGCCAGCAGCTGGACGTATGAGAGTGGCTACACCTTC.

This clonotype has a count of ten or more. The rearrangement links TRBV20-1 to TRBJ2-3, with TRBD1 matching over 11 bases. The CDR3 contains 19 residues. CDR1 and CDR2 from the germline V gene are DFQATT and SNEGSKA (reference sequence). V dropped 5 bases and J dropped 3; count of bases not matched to a gene: 19. The CDR3, as DNA: TGCAGTGCTCATACCCCCGGGACAGGGGGGACTAGTGGGACAGATACGCAGTATTTT. Translating gives CSAHTPGTGGTSGTDTQYF.

The genes are TRBV4-1 and TRBJ2-5; no reliable D call. The germline CDR1 and CDR2 sequences are MGHRA and YSYEKL. V gave up 4 bases and J gave up 5 bases, with 14 bases separating them. The CDR3 covers 14 residues. CDR3 in DNA: TGCGCCAGCAGCCTGGTCGAAGGGTCGGAGACCCAGTACTTC. The encoded protein is CASSLVEGSETQYF.

This clonotype was counted ten times or more. This rearrangement joins TRBV7-2 to TRBJ2-7, with TRBD2 identical over 8 bases. Germline CDR1 and CDR2: SGHTA and FQGNSA. The CDR3 covers 16 residues. V shed 3 bases and J 3 bases; nucleotides not matched to a gene: 10. The CDR3: CASSLRSGGRYYEQYF. The CDR3, as DNA: TGTGCCAGCAGCTTGCGGTCGGGAGGGCGATACTACGAGCAGTACTTC.

Details on this clonotype: A junction end diverges from the germline sequence, so it may reflect a read error. The gene calls are TRBV6-2 or TRBV6-3 and TRBJ1-4; D may be TRBD1 (6 bases). The CDR3 has 13 amino acids. Looked up from germline, CDR1 is MNHEY and CDR2 is SVGEGT. The CDR3 DNA reads TGTGCCAGCTCGGGACATCTCAATGAAAAACTGCTTTTT. Amino acids: CASSGHLNEKLLF.

The chain employs TRBV10-1 and TRBJ2-7; D gene unclear. Per the germline V gene, CDR1 is WNHNN and CDR2 is SYGVQD (reference sequence). V lost 0 bases to trimming and J lost 0 bases, with 9 bases between them. The CDR3 has 15 residues. CDR3: CASSESGPGSYEQYF. CDR3 DNA sequence: TGCGCCAGCAGTGAGTCGGGCCCGGGCTCCTACGAGCAGTACTTC.

This clonotype was seen many times. The chain carries TRBV5-1 and TRBJ2-5; possible D gene TRBD1, 5 bases. Germline V lookup: CDR1 SGHRS, CDR2 YFSETQ. With 10 bases removed from V and 5 bases from J, the gap between germline ends came to 9 bases. The CDR3 totals 10 residues. CDR3 loop: CASRAETQYF. DNA of the CDR3: TGCGCCTCCAGGGCGGAGACCCAGTACTTC.

V usage is TRBV7-2 and J usage is TRBJ2-4; D gene ambiguous. Trimming cost V 3 bases and J 8 bases, with 11 bases left between them. The CDR3 has 13 amino acids. CDR1 is SGHTA, CDR2 FQGNSA, per germline. The CDR3 spells CASSFDGRDIQYF. The CDR3 DNA is TGTGCCAGCAGCTTTGACGGCCGGGACATTCAGTACTTC.

This clonotype has a count of ten or more. V usage is TRBV2 and J usage is TRBJ2-5; D gene unclear. CDR3 length equals 15 residues. The V and J ends lost 2 bases and 1 base respectively, with 11 bases between them. Germline CDR1 reads SNHLY; CDR2 reads FYNNEI. The CDR3 coding sequence is TGTGCCAGCAGTGAACTAGGTCTAACCCAAGAGACCCAGTACTTC. Translation gives CASSELGLTQETQYF.

A few counts support this clonotype. The CDR3 DNA follows: TGTGCCAGCAGCGCAACGGCGGGGGGGCTAAATGAGCAGTTCTTC. It encodes CASSATAGGLNEQFF. V is TRBV9 and J is TRBJ2-1; 9 bases are shared with TRBD2. The CDR3 has 15 amino acids. V gave up 3 bases and J gave up 7 bases; unmatched junction bases: 8. CDR1 is SGDLS, CDR2 YYNGEE, per germline.

This chain links TRBV6-1 with TRBJ2-7; D is uncertain. V dropped 6 bases and J dropped 6 bases, with 18 bases sitting between them. The CDR3 runs 14 residues. Germline CDR1 reads MNHNS; CDR2 reads SASEGT. As DNA, the CDR3 is TGTGCCAGCAGCCGAACCAGGTCTTGGCGCGAGCAGTACTTC. Translation: CASSRTRSWREQYF.